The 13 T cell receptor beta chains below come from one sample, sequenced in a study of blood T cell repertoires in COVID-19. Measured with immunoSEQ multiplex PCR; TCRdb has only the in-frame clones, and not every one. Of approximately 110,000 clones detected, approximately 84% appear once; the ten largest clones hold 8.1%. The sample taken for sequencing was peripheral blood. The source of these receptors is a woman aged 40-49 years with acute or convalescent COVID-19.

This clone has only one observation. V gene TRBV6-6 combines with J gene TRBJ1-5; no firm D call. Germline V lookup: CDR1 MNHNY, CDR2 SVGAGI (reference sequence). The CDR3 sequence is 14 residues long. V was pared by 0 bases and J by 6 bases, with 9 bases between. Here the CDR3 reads CASSYSMGGQPQHF. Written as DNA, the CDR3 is TGTGCCAGCAGTTACTCGATGGGAGGTCAGCCCCAGCATTTT.

The CDR3 here is CASSPTGMQAYGYTF. For the CDR3, the DNA is TGTGCCAGCAGCCCGACGGGGATGCAGGCGTATGGCTACACCTTC. The chain employs TRBV7-2 and TRBJ1-2; D is unclear. This CDR3 has 15 amino acids. The germline V and J ends were trimmed by 5 bases and 5 bases, with 18 bases remaining between them. The germline V gene encodes CDR1 SGHTA and CDR2 FQGNSA.

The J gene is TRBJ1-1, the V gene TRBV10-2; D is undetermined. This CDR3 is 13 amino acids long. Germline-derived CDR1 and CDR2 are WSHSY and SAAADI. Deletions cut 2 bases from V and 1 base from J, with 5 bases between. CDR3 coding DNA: TGCGCCAGCAGTGAGATCGGGAACACTGAAGCTTTCTTT. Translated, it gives CASSEIGNTEAFF.

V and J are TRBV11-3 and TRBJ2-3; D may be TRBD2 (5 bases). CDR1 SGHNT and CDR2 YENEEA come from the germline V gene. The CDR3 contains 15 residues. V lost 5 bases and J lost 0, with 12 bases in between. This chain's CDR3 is CASSHGRVSTDTQYF. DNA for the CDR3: TGTGCCAGCAGCCACGGGCGGGTAAGCACAGATACGCAGTATTTT. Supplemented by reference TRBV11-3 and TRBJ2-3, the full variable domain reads EAGVVQSPRYKIIEKKQPVAFWCNPISGHNTLYWYLQNLGQGPELLIRYENEEAVDDSQLPKDRFSAERLKGVDSTLKIQPAELGDSAVYLCASSHGRVSTDTQYFGPGTRLTVL.

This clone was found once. CDR3 amino acids: CASNPSLAATGELFF. CDR3 in DNA: TGTGCCAGCAACCCCTCACTAGCGGCTACCGGGGAGCTGTTTTTT. This rearrangement joins TRBV7-9 to TRBJ2-2, with 8 bases fitting TRBD2. The CDR3 contains 15 residues. Per the germline V gene, CDR1 is SEHNR and CDR2 is FQNEAQ (reference sequence). Losses at the gene ends were 7 bases for V and 5 bases for J; bases not matched to a gene: 9.

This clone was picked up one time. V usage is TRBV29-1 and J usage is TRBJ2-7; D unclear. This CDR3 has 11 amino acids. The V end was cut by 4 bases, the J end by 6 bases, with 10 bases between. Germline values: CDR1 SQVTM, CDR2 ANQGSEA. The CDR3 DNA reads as TGCAGCGTTGTTAGACAATCCGAGCAGTACTTC. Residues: CSVVRQSEQYF.

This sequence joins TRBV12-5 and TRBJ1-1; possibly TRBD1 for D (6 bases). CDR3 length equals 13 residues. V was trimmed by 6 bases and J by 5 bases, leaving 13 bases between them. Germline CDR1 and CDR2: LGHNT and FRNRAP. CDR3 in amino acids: CASGNTGPTEAFF. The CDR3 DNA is TGTGCTAGTGGAAATACAGGGCCTACTGAAGCTTTCTTT.

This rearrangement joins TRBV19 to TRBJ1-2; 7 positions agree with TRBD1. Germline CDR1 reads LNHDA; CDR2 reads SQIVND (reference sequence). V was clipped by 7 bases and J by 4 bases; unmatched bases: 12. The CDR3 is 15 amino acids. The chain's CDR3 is CASTPTAGGIYGYTF. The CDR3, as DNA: TGTGCCAGTACCCCCACGGCAGGGGGGATCTATGGCTACACCTTC.

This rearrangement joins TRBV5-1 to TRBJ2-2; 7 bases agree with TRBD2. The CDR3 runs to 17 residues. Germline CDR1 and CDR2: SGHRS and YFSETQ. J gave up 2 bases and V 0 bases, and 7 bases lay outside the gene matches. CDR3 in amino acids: CASSLGSGARNTGELFF. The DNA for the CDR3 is TGCGCCAGCAGCTTGGGGAGCGGGGCCAGAAACACCGGGGAGCTGTTTTTT.

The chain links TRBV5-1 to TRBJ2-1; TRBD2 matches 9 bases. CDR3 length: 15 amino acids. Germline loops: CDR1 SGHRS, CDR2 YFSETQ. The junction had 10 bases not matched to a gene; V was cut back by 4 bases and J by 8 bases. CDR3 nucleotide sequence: TGCGCCAGCAGCGTACCGAGCGGGGGGTTTGATGAGCAGTTCTTC. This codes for CASSVPSGGFDEQFF.

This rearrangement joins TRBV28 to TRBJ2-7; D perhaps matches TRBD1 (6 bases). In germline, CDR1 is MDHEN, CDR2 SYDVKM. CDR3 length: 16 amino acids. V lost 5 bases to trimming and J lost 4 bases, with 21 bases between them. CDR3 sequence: CASSKTGASLGYEQYF. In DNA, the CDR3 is TGTGCCAGCAGTAAGACAGGTGCTAGCCTAGGGTACGAGCAGTACTTC.

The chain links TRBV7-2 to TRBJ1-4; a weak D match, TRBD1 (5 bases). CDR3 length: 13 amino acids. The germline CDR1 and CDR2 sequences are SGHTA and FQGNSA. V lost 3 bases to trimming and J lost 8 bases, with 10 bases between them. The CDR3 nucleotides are TGTGCCAGCAGCTTCGGGGGTTTAGAAAAACTGTTTTTT. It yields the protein CASSFGGLEKLFF.

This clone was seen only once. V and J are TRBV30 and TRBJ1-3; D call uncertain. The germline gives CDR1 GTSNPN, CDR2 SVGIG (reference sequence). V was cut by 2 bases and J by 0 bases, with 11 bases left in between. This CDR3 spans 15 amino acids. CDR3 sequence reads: CAWSFGESSGNTIYF. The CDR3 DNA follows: TGTGCCTGGAGTTTTGGGGAGAGCTCTGGAAACACCATATATTTT. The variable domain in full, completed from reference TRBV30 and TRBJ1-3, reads SQTIHQWPATLVQPVGSPLSLECTVEGTSNPNLYWYRQAAGRGLQLLFYSVGIGQISSEVPQNLSASRPQDRQFILSSKKLLLSDSGFYLCAWSFGESSGNTIYFGEGSWLTVV.